Below are 7 T cell receptor beta chains sequenced from a single sample in a study of blood T cell repertoires in COVID-19. Assay: immunoSEQ multiplex PCR; the TCRdb copy retains only in-frame clones and omits some. The repertoire consists of 200,000 to 250,000 clones, with 82% occurring once and the leading ten covering 3% to 3.5%. The sequenced sample was PBMCs or T cells enriched from blood (not recorded which). The receptors stem from a woman in her sixties or seventies who had recovered from COVID-19.

The CDR3 sequence: CASSRGSGVQETQYF. Here the CDR3 DNA reads TGTGCCAGCAGCCGGGGTAGCGGGGTACAAGAGACCCAGTACTTC. The chain carries TRBV5-5 and TRBJ2-5; 8 nucleotides align to TRBD2. V lost 4 bases and J lost 2; bases outside the gene matches: 7. This CDR3 spans 15 amino acids. The germline CDR1 and CDR2 sequences are SGHKS and YYEKEE (reference sequence).

This clone came up once. The J gene is TRBJ2-5, the V gene TRBV14, with a possible D match to TRBD1 (6 bases). In germline, CDR1 is SGHDN, CDR2 FVKESK. The CDR3 spans 16 residues. With 3 bases removed from V and 2 bases from J, the gap between germline ends came to 16 bases. The CDR3 here is CASSHLQGQGQETQYF. CDR3 in DNA: TGTGCCAGCAGCCACTTACAGGGTCAGGGGCAAGAGACCCAGTACTTC.

This clone was observed once. The chain is built from TRBV27 and TRBJ1-2, with D possibly matching TRBD1 (5 bases). The V end lost 6 bases, the J end lost 4 bases, and 9 bases lay between the germline ends. Germline CDR1 is MNHEY and CDR2 is SMNVEV (reference sequence). CDR3 length: 12 residues. The CDR3 is CASRGTPYGYTF. CDR3 coding DNA: TGTGCCAGCAGGGGGACTCCCTATGGCTACACCTTC.

The CDR3 protein is CASSQRLAGSPYEQYF. CDR3 coding DNA: TGTGCCAGCAGCCAACGCCTAGCGGGCTCCCCCTACGAGCAGTACTTC. The chain recombines TRBV3-1 (or the pseudogene TRBV3-2) with TRBJ2-7; 8 positions agree with TRBD2. The CDR3 contains 16 residues. CDR1 LGHDT and CDR2 YNNKEL come from the germline V gene (reference sequence). With 2 bases clipped from V and 2 bases from J, the junction kept 8 bases outside the gene matches.

The chain recombines TRBV5-1 with TRBJ2-7, with 8 positions matching TRBD1. CDR1 SGHRS and CDR2 YFSETQ come from the germline V gene. V lost 4 bases to trimming and J lost 4 bases; unmatched junction nucleotides: 7. The CDR3 contains 14 residues. The CDR3 DNA is TGCGCCAGCAGCCCAGGACAGGGTATGTACGAGCAGTACTTC. Protein sequence: CASSPGQGMYEQYF.

The chain combines TRBV5-1 with TRBJ1-1, with 8 bases identical to TRBD1. Germline assignment: CDR1 SGHRS and CDR2 YFSETQ. This CDR3 has 17 amino acids. J gave up 2 bases and V 3 bases, and 12 bases lay outside the gene matches. Here the CDR3 DNA reads TGCGCCAGCAGCTCGCTCGATCCAGACAGGGGAAACACTGAAGCTTTCTTT. It translates to CASSSLDPDRGNTEAFF.

The rearrangement joins TRBV13 to TRBJ2-7; 8 nucleotides line up with TRBD2. This CDR3 spans 14 amino acids. CDR1 and CDR2 (germline): PRHDT, FYEKMQ (reference sequence). V lost 5 bases, J lost 5 bases, and 8 bases stayed unmatched. The CDR3 spells CASSPGLVTHEQYF. The CDR3 DNA follows: TGTGCCAGCAGCCCGGGACTAGTTACCCACGAGCAGTACTTC.